This T cell receptor (beta chain) was retrieved from a study of T cell repertoires in cytomegalovirus infection. Study results and caveats: CMV-specific HLA-C-restricted TCR beta clonotypes dominated the ex vivo response.

This clonotype was counted ten times or more. Its antigen is undetermined. V shed 6 bases and J shed 3 bases, with 12 bases lying between them. Germline-derived CDR1 and CDR2 are MDHEN and SYDVKM. The length of the CDR3 is 14 residues. MiXCR, applied by TCRdb to the reads, yields one record per CDR3 protein. The data hold 200,000 to 250,000 distinct CDR3 sequences, with under 25% observed a single time. V gene TRBV28 combines with J gene TRBJ1-5; D remains ambiguous. The receptor's source is a human donor in good health (CMV status not recorded). Some clones in this sample may be carry-over from other donors' samples. Material for sequencing was CD8+ T cells from PBMCs. DNA of the CDR3: TGTGCCAGCAGCTTAGGGAGGTCCAATCAGCCCCAGCATTTT. Translating gives CASSLGRSNQPQHF.